This T cell receptor (beta chain) emerged from a study of cytomegalovirus exposure and HLA in healthy donors. Germline CDR1 and CDR2: LNHDA and SQIVND (reference sequence). CDR3 length: 16 residues. The trim removed 3 bases at V and 1 base at J, leaving 5 bases unmatched. Primers: 60 Vbeta forward and 13 Jbeta reverse. Here immunoSEQ multiplex PCR was the method, and the copy in TCRdb shows in-frame clones only, minus some. The sample has some 64,000 clones, 89% seen once. This TCR was recovered from a man younger than 40 in good health and CMV-seropositive. This chain joins TRBV19 and TRBJ2-3; TRBD2 matches at 9 bases. What was sequenced was PBMCs. CDR3 in amino acids: CASSIELAGGTDTQYF. The DNA of the CDR3 is TGTGCCAGTAGTATTGAATTAGCGGGAGGCACAGATACGCAGTATTTT. Supplemented by reference TRBV19 and TRBJ2-3, the full variable domain reads DGGITQSPKYLFRKEGQNVTLSCEQNLNHDAMYWYRQDPGQGLRLIYYSQIVNDFQKGDIAEGYSVSREKKESFPLTVTSAQKNPTAFYLCASSIELAGGTDTQYFGPGTRLTVL.